Listed here is a single T cell receptor beta chain. The sample comes from a study of blood T cell repertoires in COVID-19. The trim removed 1 base at V and 0 bases at J, leaving 3 bases unmatched. CDR3 length: 16 amino acids. Germline lookup yields CDR1 LGHNA and CDR2 YSLEER. Original methodology: It was from reference gene primer amplification that nucleated cell counts were estimated. TCRdb keeps only in-frame clones here, not all; method: immunoSEQ multiplex PCR. V and J calls and clone size are those listed in that table; D and trimming were worked out from the DNA. The top ten hold roughly 1.3% of the sample, which has roughly 320,000 clones, around 90% seen once.

The specimen sequenced was peripheral blood. The V gene is TRBV4-3, the J gene TRBJ2-1, with 7 bases fitting TRBD2. The receptor comes from a man aged 70-80 years with acute or convalescent COVID-19. The DNA of the CDR3 is TGCGCCAGCAGCCAAGGGGAGGGTCTCTCCTACAATGAGCAGTTCTTC. Protein sequence: CASSQGEGLSYNEQFF.